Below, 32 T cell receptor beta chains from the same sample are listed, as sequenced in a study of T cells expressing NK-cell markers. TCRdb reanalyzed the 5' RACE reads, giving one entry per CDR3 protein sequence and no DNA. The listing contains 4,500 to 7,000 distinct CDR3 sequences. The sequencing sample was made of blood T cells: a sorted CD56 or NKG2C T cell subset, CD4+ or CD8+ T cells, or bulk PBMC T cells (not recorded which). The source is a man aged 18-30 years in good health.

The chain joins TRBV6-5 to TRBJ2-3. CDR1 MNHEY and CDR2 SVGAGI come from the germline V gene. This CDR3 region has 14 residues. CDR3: CASSYSEGMNTQYF.

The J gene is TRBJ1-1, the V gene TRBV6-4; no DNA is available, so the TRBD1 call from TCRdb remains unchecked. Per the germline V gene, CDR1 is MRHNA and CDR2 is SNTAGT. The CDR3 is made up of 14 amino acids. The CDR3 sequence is CASSDDGPGTEAFF.

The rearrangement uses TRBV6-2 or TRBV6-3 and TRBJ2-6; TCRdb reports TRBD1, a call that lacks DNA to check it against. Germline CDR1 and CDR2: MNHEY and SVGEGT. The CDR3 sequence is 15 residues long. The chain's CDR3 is CASSRGHSGANVLTF.

This chain's CDR3 is CASSEARGYNQPQHF. The chain is built from TRBV6-1 and TRBJ1-5. The CDR3 sequence is 15 residues long. Germline-derived CDR1 and CDR2 are MNHNS and SASEGT.

CDR3 loop: CASSIWLAGFYEQYF. V usage is TRBV19 and J usage is TRBJ2-7; TCRdb proposes TRBD2, but this gene call is untestable without DNA. The CDR3 is 15 amino acids. Germline V lookup: CDR1 LNHDA, CDR2 SQIVND (reference sequence). Full variable domain (missing parts from reference TRBV19 and TRBJ2-7): DGGITQSPKYLFRKEGQNVTLSCEQNLNHDAMYWYRQDPGQGLRLIYYSQIVNDFQKGDIAEGYSVSREKKESFPLTVTSAQKNPTAFYLCASSIWLAGFYEQYFGPGTRLTVT.

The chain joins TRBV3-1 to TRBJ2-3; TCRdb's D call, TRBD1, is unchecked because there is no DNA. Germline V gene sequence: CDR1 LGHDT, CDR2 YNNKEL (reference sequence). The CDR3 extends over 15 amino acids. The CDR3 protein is CASSLGQGEADTQYF.

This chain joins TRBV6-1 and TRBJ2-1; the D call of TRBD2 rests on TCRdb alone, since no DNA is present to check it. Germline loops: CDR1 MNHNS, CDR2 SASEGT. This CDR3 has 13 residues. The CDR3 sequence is CASSETGANEQFF.

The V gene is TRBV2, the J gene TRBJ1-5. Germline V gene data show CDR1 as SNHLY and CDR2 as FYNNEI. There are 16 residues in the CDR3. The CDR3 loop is CASSDTLGLDNQPQHF.

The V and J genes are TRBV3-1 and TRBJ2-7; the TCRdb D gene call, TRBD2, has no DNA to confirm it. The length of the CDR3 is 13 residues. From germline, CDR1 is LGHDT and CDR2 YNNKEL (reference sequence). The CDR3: CASGRAPSYEQYF.

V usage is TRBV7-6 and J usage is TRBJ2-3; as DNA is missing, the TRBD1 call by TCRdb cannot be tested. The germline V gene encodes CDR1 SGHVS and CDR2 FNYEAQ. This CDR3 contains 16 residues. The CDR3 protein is CASSLFVGGSTDTQYF.

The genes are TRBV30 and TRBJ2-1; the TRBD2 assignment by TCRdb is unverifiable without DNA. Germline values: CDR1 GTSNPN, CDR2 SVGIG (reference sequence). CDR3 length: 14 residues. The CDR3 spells CAWSDRALWDEQFF.

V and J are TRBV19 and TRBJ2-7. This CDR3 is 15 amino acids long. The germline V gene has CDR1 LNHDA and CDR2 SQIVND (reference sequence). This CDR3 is CASSIGGGIAYEQYF.

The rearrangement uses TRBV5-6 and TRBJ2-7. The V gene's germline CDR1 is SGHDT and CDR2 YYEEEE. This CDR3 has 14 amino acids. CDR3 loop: CASSLVPPSYEQYF.

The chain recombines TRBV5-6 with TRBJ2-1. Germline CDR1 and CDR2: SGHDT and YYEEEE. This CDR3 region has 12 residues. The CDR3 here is CASSGIGSEQFF.

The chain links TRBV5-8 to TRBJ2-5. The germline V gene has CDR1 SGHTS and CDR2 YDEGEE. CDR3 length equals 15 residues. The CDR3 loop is CASSLAKSPQETQYF.

This CDR3 reads CSAREGGLGNQPQHF. The chain uses TRBV20-1 and TRBJ1-5; TCRdb lists TRBD1, though no DNA is available to test this call. This CDR3 spans 15 amino acids. The germline CDR1 and CDR2 sequences are DFQATT and SNEGSKA (reference sequence).

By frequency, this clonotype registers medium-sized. CDR3 sequence reads: CASSSSGENIQYF. The rearrangement links TRBV5-1 to TRBJ2-4; TCRdb's D gene call, TRBD2, goes unchecked for lack of DNA. The CDR3 extends over 13 amino acids. CDR1 SGHRS and CDR2 YFSETQ come from the germline V gene. Full variable domain (remainder filled in from reference TRBV5-1 and TRBJ2-4): KAGVTQTPRYLIKTRGQQVTLSCSPISGHRSVSWYQQTPGQGLQFLFEYFSETQRNKGNFPGRFSGRQFSNSRSEMNVSTLELGDSALYLCASSSSGENIQYFGAGTRLSVL.

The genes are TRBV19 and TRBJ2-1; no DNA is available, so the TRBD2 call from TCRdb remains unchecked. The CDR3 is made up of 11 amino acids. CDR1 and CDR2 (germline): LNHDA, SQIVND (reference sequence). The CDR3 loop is CASSISGEQFF.

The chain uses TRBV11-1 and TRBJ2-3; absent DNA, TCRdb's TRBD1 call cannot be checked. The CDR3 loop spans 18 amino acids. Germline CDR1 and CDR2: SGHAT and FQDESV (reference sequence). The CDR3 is CASRADPGQGALIDTQYF.

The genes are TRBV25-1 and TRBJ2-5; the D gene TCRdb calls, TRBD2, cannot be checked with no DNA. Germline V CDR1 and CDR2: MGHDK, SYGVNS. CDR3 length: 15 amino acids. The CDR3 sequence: CASSLPAGGGETQYF.

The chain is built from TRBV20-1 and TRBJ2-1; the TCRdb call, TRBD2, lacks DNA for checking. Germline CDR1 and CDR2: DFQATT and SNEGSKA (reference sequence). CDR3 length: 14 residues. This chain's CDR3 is CSAPHPGLHNEQFF.

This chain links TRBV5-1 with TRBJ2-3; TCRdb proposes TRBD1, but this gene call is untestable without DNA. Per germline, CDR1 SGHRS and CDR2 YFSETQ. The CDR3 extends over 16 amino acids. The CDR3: CASSFTRDRGGDTQYF.

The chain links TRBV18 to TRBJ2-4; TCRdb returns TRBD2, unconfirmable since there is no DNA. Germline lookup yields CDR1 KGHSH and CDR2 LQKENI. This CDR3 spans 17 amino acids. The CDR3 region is CASSAPPRQQAKNIQYF.

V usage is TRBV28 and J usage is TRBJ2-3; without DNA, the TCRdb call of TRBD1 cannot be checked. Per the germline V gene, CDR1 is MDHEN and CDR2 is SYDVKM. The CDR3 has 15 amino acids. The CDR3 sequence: CASRSSGQGTDTQYF.

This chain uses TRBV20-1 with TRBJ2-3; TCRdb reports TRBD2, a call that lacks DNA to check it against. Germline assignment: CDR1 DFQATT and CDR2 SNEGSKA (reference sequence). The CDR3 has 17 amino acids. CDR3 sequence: CSASPLAGARGTDTQYF.

The CDR3 sequence is CASSDSGINEQFF. The chain links TRBV6-4 to TRBJ2-1; TCRdb names TRBD1, which stays unverified in the absence of DNA. Germline V gene data show CDR1 as MRHNA and CDR2 as SNTAGT. This CDR3 is 13 amino acids long.

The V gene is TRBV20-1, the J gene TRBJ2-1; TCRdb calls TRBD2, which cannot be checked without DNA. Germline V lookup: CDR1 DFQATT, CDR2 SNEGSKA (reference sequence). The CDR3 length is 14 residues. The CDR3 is CRRSGTSPNNEQFF.

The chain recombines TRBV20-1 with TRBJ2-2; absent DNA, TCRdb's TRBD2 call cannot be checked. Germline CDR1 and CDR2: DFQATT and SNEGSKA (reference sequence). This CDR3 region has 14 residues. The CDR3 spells CSARLAGSPGELFF.

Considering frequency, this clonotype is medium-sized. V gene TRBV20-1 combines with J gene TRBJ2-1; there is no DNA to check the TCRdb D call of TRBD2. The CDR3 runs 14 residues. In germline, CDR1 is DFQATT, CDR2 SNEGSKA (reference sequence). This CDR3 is CSARGTSEHNEQFF.

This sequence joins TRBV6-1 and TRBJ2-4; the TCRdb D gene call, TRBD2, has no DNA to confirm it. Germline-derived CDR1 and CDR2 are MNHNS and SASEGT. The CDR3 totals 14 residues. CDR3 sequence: CASSDQLEVNIQYF.

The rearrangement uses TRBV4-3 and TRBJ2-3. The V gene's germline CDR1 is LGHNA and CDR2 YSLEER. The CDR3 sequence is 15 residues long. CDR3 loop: CASSQRSFGTDTQYF.

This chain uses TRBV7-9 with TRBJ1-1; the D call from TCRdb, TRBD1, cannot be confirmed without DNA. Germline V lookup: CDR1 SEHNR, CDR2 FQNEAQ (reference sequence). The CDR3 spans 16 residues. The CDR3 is CASSDPGDRVFAEAFF.